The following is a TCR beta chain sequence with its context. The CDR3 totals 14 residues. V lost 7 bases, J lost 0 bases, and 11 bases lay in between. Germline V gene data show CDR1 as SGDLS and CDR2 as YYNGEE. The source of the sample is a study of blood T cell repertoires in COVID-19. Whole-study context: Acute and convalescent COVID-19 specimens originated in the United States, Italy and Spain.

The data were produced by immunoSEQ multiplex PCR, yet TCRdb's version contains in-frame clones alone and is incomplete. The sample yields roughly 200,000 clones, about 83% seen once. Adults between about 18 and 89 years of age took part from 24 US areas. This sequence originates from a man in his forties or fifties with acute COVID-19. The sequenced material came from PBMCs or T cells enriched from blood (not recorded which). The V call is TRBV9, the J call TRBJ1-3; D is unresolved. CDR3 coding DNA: TGTGCCAGCGACCCTTCGGGCTCTGGAAACACCATATATTTT. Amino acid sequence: CASDPSGSGNTIYF.